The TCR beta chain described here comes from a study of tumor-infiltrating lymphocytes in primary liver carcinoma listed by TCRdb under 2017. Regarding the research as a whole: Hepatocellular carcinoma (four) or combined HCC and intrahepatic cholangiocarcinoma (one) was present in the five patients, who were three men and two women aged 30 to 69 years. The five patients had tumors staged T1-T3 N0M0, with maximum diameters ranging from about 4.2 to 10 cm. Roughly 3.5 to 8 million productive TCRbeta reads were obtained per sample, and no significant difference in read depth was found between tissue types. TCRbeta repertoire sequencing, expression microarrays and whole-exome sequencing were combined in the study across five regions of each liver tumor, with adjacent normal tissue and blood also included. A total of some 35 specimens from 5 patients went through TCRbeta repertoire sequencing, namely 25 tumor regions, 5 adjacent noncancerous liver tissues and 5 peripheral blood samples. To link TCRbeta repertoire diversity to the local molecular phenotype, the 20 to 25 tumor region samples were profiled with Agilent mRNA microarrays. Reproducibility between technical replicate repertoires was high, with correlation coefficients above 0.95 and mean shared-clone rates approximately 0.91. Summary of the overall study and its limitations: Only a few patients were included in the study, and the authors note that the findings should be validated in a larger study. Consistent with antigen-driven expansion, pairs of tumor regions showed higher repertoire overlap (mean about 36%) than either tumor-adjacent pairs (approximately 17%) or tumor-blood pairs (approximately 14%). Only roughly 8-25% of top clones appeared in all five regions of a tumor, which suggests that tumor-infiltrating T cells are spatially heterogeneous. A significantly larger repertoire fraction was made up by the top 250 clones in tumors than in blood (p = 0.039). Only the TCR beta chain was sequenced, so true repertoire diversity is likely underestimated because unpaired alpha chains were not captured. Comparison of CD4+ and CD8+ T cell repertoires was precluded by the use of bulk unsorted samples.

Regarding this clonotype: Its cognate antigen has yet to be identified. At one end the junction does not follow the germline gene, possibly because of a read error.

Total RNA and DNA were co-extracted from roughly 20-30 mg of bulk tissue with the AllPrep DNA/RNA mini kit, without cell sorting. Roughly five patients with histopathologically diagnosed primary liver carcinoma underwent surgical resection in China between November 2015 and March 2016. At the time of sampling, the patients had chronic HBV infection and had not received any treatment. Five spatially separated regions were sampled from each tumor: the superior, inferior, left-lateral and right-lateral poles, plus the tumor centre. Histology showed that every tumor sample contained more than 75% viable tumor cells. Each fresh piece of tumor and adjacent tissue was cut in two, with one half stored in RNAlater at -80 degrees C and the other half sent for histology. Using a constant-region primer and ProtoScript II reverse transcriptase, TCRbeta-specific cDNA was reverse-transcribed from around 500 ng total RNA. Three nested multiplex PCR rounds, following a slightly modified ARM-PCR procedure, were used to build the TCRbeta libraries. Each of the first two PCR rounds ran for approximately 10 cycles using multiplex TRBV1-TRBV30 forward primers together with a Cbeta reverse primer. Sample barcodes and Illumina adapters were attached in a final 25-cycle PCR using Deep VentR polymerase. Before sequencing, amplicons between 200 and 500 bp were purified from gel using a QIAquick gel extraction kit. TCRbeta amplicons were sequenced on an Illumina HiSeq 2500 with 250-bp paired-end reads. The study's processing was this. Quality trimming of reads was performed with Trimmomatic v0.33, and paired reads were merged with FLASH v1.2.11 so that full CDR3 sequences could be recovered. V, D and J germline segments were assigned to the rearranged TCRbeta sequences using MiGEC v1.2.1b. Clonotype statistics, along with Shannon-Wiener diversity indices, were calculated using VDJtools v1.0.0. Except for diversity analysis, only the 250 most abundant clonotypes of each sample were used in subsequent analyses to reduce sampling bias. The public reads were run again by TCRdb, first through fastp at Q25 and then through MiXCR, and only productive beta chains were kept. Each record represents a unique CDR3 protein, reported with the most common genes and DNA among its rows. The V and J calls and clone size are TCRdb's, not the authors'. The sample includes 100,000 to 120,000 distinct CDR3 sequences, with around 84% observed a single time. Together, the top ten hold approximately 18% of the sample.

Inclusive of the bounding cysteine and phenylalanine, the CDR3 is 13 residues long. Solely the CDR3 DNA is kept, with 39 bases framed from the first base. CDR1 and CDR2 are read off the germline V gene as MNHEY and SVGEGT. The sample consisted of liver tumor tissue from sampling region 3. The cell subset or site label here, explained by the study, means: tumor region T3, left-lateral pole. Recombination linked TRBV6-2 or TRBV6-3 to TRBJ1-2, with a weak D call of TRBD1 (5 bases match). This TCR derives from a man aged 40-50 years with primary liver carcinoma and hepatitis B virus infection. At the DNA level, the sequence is TGTGCCAGTAGTACGGGACTGATCTATAGCTACACCTTC. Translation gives CASSTGLIYSYTF.